Each of the 8 T cell receptor beta chains below was sequenced from the same sample in a study of blood T cells in healthy people across ages. A second PCR of roughly 7 to 11 cycles used a sample-barcoded 5' primer and a J-beta primer mix. TCRdb ran MiXCR on the 5' RACE reads and lists one entry per CDR3 protein. The sample holds 1.5 million to 2 million distinct CDR3 sequences, less than 50% seen once. Sequenced: blood. The receptors here all came from a woman aged 40 to 49 in good health.

The CDR3: CASSYRTSGGNEQYF. The CDR3 nucleotides are TGTGCCAGCAGTTACAGGACTAGCGGGGGAAACGAGCAGTACTTC. The chain joins TRBV6-6 to TRBJ2-7; 13 bases are shared with TRBD2. The CDR3 sequence is 15 residues long. The J segment lost 5 bases and the V segment lost 2 bases, leaving 3 bases of the junction unmatched. Germline V gene sequence: CDR1 MNHNY, CDR2 SVGAGI (reference sequence).

This chain uses TRBV4-1 with TRBJ1-4; a possible D gene is TRBD1 (5 bases). The CDR3 is 14 amino acids. Looked up from germline, CDR1 is MGHRA and CDR2 is YSYEKL. Trimming took 4 bases from V and 6 from J, leaving 12 bases between them. Written as DNA, the CDR3 is TGCGCCAGCAGCCGCGAGGTAGGGGATGAAAAACTGTTTTTT. This translates into CASSREVGDEKLFF.

This sequence joins TRBV7-9 and TRBJ2-3, with TRBD1 identical over 9 bases. The V and J ends lost 7 bases and 0 bases, in that order; junction bases with no gene match: 2. The CDR3 runs 14 residues. Germline CDR1 reads SEHNR; CDR2 reads FQNEAQ (reference sequence). This chain's CDR3 is CASNDRGSTDTQYF. In DNA form, the CDR3 reads TGTGCCAGCAACGACAGGGGGAGCACAGATACGCAGTATTTT.

The rearrangement uses TRBV7-2 and TRBJ2-7, with no clear D. Trimming took 7 bases from V and 2 from J, leaving 12 bases between them. Germline CDR1 SGHTA, CDR2 FQGNSA. The CDR3 runs 13 residues. The CDR3 protein is CASKTSRTYEQYF. CDR3 bases: TGTGCCAGCAAAACTTCCCGCACCTACGAGCAGTACTTC.

The rearrangement uses TRBV12-3 or TRBV12-4 and TRBJ2-3, with 8 bases that match TRBD1. This CDR3 region has 16 residues. Trimming cost V 6 bases and J 2 bases; bases outside gene matches: 10. This chain's CDR3 is CASSSGQGANTDTQYF. The CDR3 coding sequence is TGTGCCAGCAGCTCCGGACAGGGCGCTAACACAGATACGCAGTATTTT.

This clonotype turned up a few times. The genes are TRBV15 and TRBJ2-5; D might be TRBD2 (6 bases). Germline CDR1 reads LNHNV; CDR2 reads YYDKDF (reference sequence). The V end lost 4 bases, the J end lost 2 bases, and 8 bases lay between the germline ends. The CDR3 contains 13 residues. The CDR3 DNA is TGTGCCACCAGCATAGGACTACAAGAGACCCAGTACTTC. Amino acid sequence: CATSIGLQETQYF. Complete variable domain (other parts from reference TRBV15 and TRBJ2-5): DAMVIQNPRYQVTQFGKPVTLSCSQTLNHNVMYWYQQKSSQAPKLLFHYYDKDFNNEADTPDNFQSRRPNTSFCFLDIRSPGLGDTAMYLCATSIGLQETQYFGPGTRLLVL.

A remark on this clonotype: At one of its ends the junction is not consistent with the germline gene, which may arise from a read error. The chain joins TRBV12-3 or TRBV12-4 to TRBJ2-3; 9 nucleotides match TRBD1. CDR3 length: 17 residues. For the CDR3, the DNA is TGTGCCAGCAGTGAGGAAACCGGGACAGGGTCCACAGATATGCAGTATTTT. It encodes CASSEETGTGSTDMQYF.

The chain employs TRBV5-1 and TRBJ1-4; TRBD1 might be the D (5 bases). The CDR3 extends over 16 amino acids. Per germline, CDR1 SGHRS and CDR2 YFSETQ. V gave up 0 bases and J gave up 8 bases, with 17 bases separating them. CDR3 region: CASSLVSGLNREKLFF. DNA for the CDR3: TGCGCCAGCAGCTTGGTGTCAGGGTTGAATAGAGAAAAACTGTTTTTT.